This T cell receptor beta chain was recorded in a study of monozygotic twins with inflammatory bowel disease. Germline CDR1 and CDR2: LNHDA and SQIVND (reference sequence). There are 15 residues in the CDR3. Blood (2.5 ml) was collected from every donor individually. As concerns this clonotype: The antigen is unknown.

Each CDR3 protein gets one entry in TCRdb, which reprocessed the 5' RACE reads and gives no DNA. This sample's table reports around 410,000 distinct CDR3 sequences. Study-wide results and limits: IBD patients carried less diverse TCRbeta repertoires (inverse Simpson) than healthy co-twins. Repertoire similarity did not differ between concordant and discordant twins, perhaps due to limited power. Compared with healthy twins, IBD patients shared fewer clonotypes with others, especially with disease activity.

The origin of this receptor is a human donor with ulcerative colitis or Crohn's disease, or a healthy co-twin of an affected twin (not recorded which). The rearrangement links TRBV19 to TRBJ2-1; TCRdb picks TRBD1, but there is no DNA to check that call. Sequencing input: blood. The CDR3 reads CASHFDRGLINEQFF.